The clone carrying this T cell receptor beta chain was seen once. Its antigen is not identified. It was with unique molecular identifiers that the TCRbeta library was prepared. Each CDR3 protein gets one entry after TCRdb re-called the PCR reads with MiXCR. The table shows more than 500,000 distinct CDR3 sequences, with around 10% occurring only once. Germline CDR1 SGHVS, CDR2 FQNEAQ. Trimming removed 5 bases at V and 2 bases at J, with 12 bases between. This CDR3 has 15 amino acids. This sample is drawn from a study of T-cell reconstitution after alpha-beta-depleted transplantation in children. Study-wide results and limits: Diversity of TCRbeta at day 60 was high in some patients, arising from surviving recipient T cells and thymic progenitors. T-cell counts and diversity at one year post-transplant came mainly from newly produced T cells. Roughly two months post-transplant, alpha-beta T cells reportedly originated from several hundred graft clones that had expanded.

The source material was PBMCs, mostly from graft donor cells, sampled 180 days after TCRalphabeta/CD19-depleted stem cell transplant. The chain carries TRBV7-8 and TRBJ2-2; possibly TRBD2 for D (6 bases). The TCR comes from a female patient aged 2-10 years who had a stem cell transplant for aplastic anemia, so the T cells may come from the graft donor. The CDR3 coding sequence is TGTGCCAGCAGCCAAAGGGACTTTAACACCGGGGAGCTGTTTTTT. This gives the protein CASSQRDFNTGELFF.